The 6 T cell receptor beta chains given below trace back to one sample, sequenced in a study of T cells in Graves' hyperthyroidism and ophthalmopathy (dated 2019 in TCRdb). The protocol used for the library was multiplex PCR. TCRdb records Illumina HiSeq 2000 as the sequencer. TCR beta CDR3 regions were amplified from RNA transcripts. A first-round RT-PCR of the TCR CDR3 used the HTBI primer set with the Qiagen OneStep RT-PCR kit. TCRdb trimmed public reads at Q25 via fastp, called clones via MiXCR and kept in-frame beta chains. CDR3 protein sequences are deduplicated, and each keeps its most common genes and DNA. The sample includes about 500,000 distinct CDR3 sequences, with 40% to 50% observed a single time. About 40% of the sample is taken by the ten largest. Material for sequencing was peripheral blood or thyroid tissue (not recorded which). These receptor sequences come from an adult woman with Graves' disease, either hyperthyroidism or ophthalmopathy (not recorded which).

Only a few counts were recorded for this clonotype. The chain has TRBV10-3 and TRBJ1-1; 7 bases are a match to TRBD1. V lost 2 bases to trimming and J lost 4 bases; unmatched junction nucleotides: 7. This CDR3 is built from 15 residues. CDR1 is ENHRY, CDR2 SYGVKD, per germline. The CDR3 coding sequence is TGTGCCATCAGTGAGGACACGGGACAGAGCACTGAAGCTTTCTTT. As protein: CAISEDTGQSTEAFF.

This clonotype was seen a single time. The rearrangement joins TRBV10-3 to TRBJ2-7; 11 bases are shared with TRBD1. Unmatched junction bases numbered 14, after V lost 10 bases and J lost 0 bases. Germline assignment: CDR1 ENHRY and CDR2 SYGVKD. The CDR3 totals 17 residues. CDR3 sequence (DNA): TGTGCCAGCAGCCTGCGGGGACAGGGGGGTCTCTCCTACGAGCAGTACTTC. It specifies CASSLRGQGGLSYEQYF.

This clonotype appeared a single time. The CDR3 does not end in the conserved phenylalanine or tryptophan, so this is likely a read error. The DNA is omitted, as the CDR3 cannot be located on it reliably, and the CDR3 follows TCRdb's listing. J is TRBJ1-4 and V is TRBV29-1; the D call in the table, TRBD1, was not verified against the DNA. Per germline, CDR1 SQVTM and CDR2 ANQGSEA. Ends included, the CDR3 has 8 residues. The chain's CDR3 is CSVKRGTG.

In its sample, this clonotype was seen a few times. The chain uses TRBV10-3 and TRBJ2-7, with TRBD2 matching 7 bases. The CDR3 extends over 14 amino acids. With 1 base clipped from V and 7 bases from J, the junction kept 7 bases outside the gene matches. CDR1 is ENHRY, CDR2 SYGVKD, per germline. The CDR3 bases are TGTGCCATCAGTGAGTGGCGGGAGTCGGGTGAGCAGTACTTC. This codes for CAISEWRESGEQYF.

The V and J genes are TRBV29-1 and TRBJ2-7; 8 bases are shared with TRBD1. The CDR3 consists of 15 residues. The germline gives CDR1 SQVTM, CDR2 ANQGSEA. Losses at the gene ends were 6 bases for V and 7 bases for J; bases not matched to a gene: 17. CDR3 nucleotides: TGCAGCGTGTCGTCTGTTGGCAGGGGGCGGTGGGAGCAGTACTTC. It is translated as CSVSSVGRGRWEQYF.

In its sample, this clonotype was seen many times. The chain uses TRBV7-3 and TRBJ1-1; D not resolved. The CDR3 consists of 13 residues. CDR1 SGHTA and CDR2 FQGTGA come from the germline V gene. Trimming left V 5 bases short and J 5 bases short, with 12 bases between. CDR3 bases: TGTGCCAGCAGCCATACACGGGAAACTGAAGCTTTCTTT. It yields the protein CASSHTRETEAFF.